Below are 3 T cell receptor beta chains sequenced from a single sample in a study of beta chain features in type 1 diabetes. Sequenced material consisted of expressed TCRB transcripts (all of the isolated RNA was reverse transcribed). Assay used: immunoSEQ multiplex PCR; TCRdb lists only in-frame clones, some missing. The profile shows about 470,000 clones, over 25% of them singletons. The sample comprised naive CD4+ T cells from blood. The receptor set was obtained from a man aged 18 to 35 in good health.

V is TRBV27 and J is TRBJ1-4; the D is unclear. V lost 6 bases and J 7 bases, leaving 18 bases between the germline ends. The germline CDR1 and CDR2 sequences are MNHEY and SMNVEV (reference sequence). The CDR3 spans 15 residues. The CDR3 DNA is TGTGCCAGCAGGGAATTGGGGAAAGTAGGTGAAAAACTGTTTTTT. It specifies CASRELGKVGEKLFF. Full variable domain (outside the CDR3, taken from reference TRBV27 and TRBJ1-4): EAQVTQNPRYLITVTGKKLTVTCSQNMNHEYMSWYRQDPGLGLRQIYYSMNVEVTDKGDVPEGYKVSRKEKRNFPLILESPSPNQTSLYFCASRELGKVGEKLFFGSGTQLSVL.

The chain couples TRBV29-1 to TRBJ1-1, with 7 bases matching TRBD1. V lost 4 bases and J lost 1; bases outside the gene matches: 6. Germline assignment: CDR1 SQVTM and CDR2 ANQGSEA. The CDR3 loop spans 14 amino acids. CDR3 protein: CSVAGGNANTEAFF. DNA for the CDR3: TGCAGCGTTGCAGGGGGTAATGCGAACACTGAAGCTTTCTTT.

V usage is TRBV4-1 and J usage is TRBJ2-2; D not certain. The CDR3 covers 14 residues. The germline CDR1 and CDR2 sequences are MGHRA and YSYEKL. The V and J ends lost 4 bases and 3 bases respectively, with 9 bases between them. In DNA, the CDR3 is TGCGCCAGCAGCCTTTCGATAGACACCGGGGAGCTGTTTTTT. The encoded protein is CASSLSIDTGELFF.